These 28 T cell receptor beta chains originate from one sample sequenced in a study of human T cells and chemical hapten exposure. The time point denotes: patch test 1, 2 weeks after DPC sensitization. The treatment was: therapeutic diphenylcyclopropenone sensitization with weekly scalp DPC. TCRdb re-analysed the RACE reads in MiXCR, keeping a single row per CDR3 protein. Here the sample spans around 69,000 distinct CDR3 sequences, about 9.4% being singletons. The specimen was whole blood, collected in connection with sensitization to the hapten diphenylcyclopropenone (DPC). These receptors came from a woman aged 40 to 49 with alopecia areata. Some clones in this sample may be carry-over from other donors' samples.

This clonotype showed up many times. The chain joins TRBV28 to TRBJ2-7, with no clear D. Germline CDR1 reads MDHEN; CDR2 reads SYDVKM. Deletions cut 8 bases from V and 8 bases from J, with 10 bases between. The CDR3 spans 10 residues. In DNA, the CDR3 is TGTGCCAGCGGGTCCGGCAAGCAGTACTTC. As protein: CASGSGKQYF.

The chain couples TRBV3-1 to TRBJ1-1; D is unclear. The germline V and J ends were trimmed by 6 bases and 0 bases, with 11 bases remaining between them. There are 14 residues in the CDR3. Germline CDR1 LGHDT, CDR2 YNNKEL (reference sequence). The CDR3 nucleotides are TGTGCCAGCAGTCCGAGGGTAATGAACACTGAAGCTTTCTTT. This gives the protein CASSPRVMNTEAFF. Using reference TRBV3-1 and TRBJ1-1 for the parts outside the CDR3, the full variable domain is DTAVSQTPKYLVTQMGNDKSIKCEQNLGHDTMYWYKQDSKKFLKIMFSYNNKELIINETVPNRFSPKSPDKAHLNLHINSLELGDSAVYFCASSPRVMNTEAFFGQGTRLTVV.

This clonotype was detected many times. V gene TRBV7-6 combines with J gene TRBJ2-5, with 7 bases fitting TRBD2. The CDR3 spans 16 residues. V shed 1 base and J 5 bases; nucleotides not matched to a gene: 10. The germline V gene has CDR1 SGHVS and CDR2 FNYEAQ. This CDR3 reads CASSLGDPGRLETQYF. In nucleotides, the CDR3 is TGTGCCAGCAGCTTAGGGGACCCCGGGAGGTTGGAGACCCAGTACTTC.

The chain joins TRBV6-6 to TRBJ2-7; D gene uncertain. Trimming pared 7 bases from V and 0 bases from J, leaving 10 bases between. Germline loops: CDR1 MNHNY, CDR2 SVGAGI (reference sequence). The CDR3 is made up of 13 amino acids. The CDR3 spells CASTLRSSYEQYF. CDR3 nucleotide sequence: TGTGCCAGCACGCTTCGGAGCTCCTACGAGCAGTACTTC.

This clonotype was recorded many times. V is TRBV5-6 and J is TRBJ2-3; the D gene could be TRBD1 or TRBD2 (6 bases each). V was cut by 0 bases and J by 2 bases, with 19 bases left in between. This CDR3 has 18 amino acids. Looked up from germline, CDR1 is SGHDT and CDR2 is YYEEEE. The CDR3 DNA reads as TGTGCCAGCAGCTTGGTCCGGGGGCCCTCTATGGCCACAGATACGCAGTATTTT. Translated, it gives CASSLVRGPSMATDTQYF.

This clonotype was seen only a few times. The V and J genes are TRBV12-5 and TRBJ2-1; the D is unclear. Germline lookup yields CDR1 LGHNT and CDR2 FRNRAP. Trimming stripped 2 bases from V and 0 bases from J, with 11 bases between. This CDR3 region has 16 residues. CDR3 sequence: CASGLNIARSYNEQFF. For the CDR3, the DNA is TGTGCTAGTGGTTTGAATATTGCGCGCTCCTACAATGAGCAGTTCTTC.

Many counts were recorded for this clonotype. V is TRBV12-3 or TRBV12-4 and J is TRBJ2-1, with 12 bases fitting TRBD2. This CDR3 region has 18 residues. V was pared by 0 bases and J by 2 bases, with 5 bases of the junction left unmatched. CDR3 coding DNA: TGTGCCAGCAGTTTAGCGGCCGGACTAGCGGGAACCTACAATGAGCAGTTCTTC. Protein product: CASSLAAGLAGTYNEQFF.

This clonotype was recorded at least ten times. The rearrangement uses TRBV20-1 and TRBJ1-6, with TRBD1 as a possible D gene (5 bases). The germline V gene encodes CDR1 DFQATT and CDR2 SNEGSKA (reference sequence). The CDR3 is made up of 15 amino acids. Trimming pared 7 bases from V and 8 bases from J, leaving 21 bases between. CDR3 DNA sequence: TGCAGTGGGACAATGACGGTCCCGACGGATTCACCCCTCCACTTT. Amino acids: CSGTMTVPTDSPLHF.

This clonotype occurred many times. The rearrangement links TRBV28 to TRBJ2-5, with D perhaps assigned TRBD1 or TRBD2 (6 bases each). V lost 3 bases and J lost 2, with 13 bases in between. Germline CDR1 reads MDHEN; CDR2 reads SYDVKM. There are 15 residues in the CDR3. The CDR3 protein is CASSFSSGAQETQYF. CDR3 bases: TGTGCCAGCAGTTTTTCGTCGGGGGCACAAGAGACCCAGTACTTC.

This clonotype came up a few times. V gene TRBV20-1 combines with J gene TRBJ1-1, with TRBD1 matching 8 bases. Per germline, CDR1 DFQATT and CDR2 SNEGSKA (reference sequence). After removal of 2 bases from V and 1 base from J, the junction contained 3 bases not matched to a gene. The CDR3 has 14 amino acids. The CDR3 DNA reads as TGCAGTGCTAGAACAGGGGGGACGAACACTGAAGCTTTCTTT. Translated: CSARTGGTNTEAFF.

This clonotype was counted ten times or more. The chain employs TRBV4-3 and TRBJ2-1; the D call may be TRBD1 or TRBD2 (5 bases each). The CDR3 is 16 residues long. CDR1 is LGHNA and CDR2 is YSLEER in the germline V gene. Trimming shortened V by 0 bases and J by 4 bases, and 13 bases separated the two germline ends. The DNA for the CDR3 is TGCGCCAGCAGCCAAGATAGTCCGGGACCTTACAATGAGCAGTTCTTC. Encoded protein: CASSQDSPGPYNEQFF.

This clonotype was recorded many times. The chain combines TRBV11-2 with TRBJ2-3; 10 bases agree with TRBD2. The trim removed 5 bases at V and 4 bases at J, leaving 12 bases unmatched. CDR1 and CDR2 (germline): SGHAT, FQNNGV. CDR3 length: 17 residues. In nucleotides, the CDR3 is TGTGCCAGCAGCCCCAGAAGTAGCGGGGGGAAGGCAGATACGCAGTATTTT. Protein product: CASSPRSSGGKADTQYF.

This clonotype was detected many times. CDR3 nucleotides: TGTGCCAGCAGCAGACCGGGCCTCAGCAATGAGCAGTTCTTC. Translation: CASSRPGLSNEQFF. V usage is TRBV6-6 and J usage is TRBJ2-1; no definite D call. Trimming removed 6 bases at V and 6 bases at J, with 15 bases between. The germline V gene has CDR1 MNHNY and CDR2 SVGAGI (reference sequence). This CDR3 spans 14 amino acids.

This clonotype has a handful of counts. The chain links TRBV10-3 to TRBJ1-1; D gene ambiguous. V was trimmed by 3 bases and J by 10 bases, leaving 9 bases between them. The CDR3 length is 11 residues. Looked up from germline, CDR1 is ENHRY and CDR2 is SYGVKD. CDR3 DNA: TGTGCCATCAGTGATTTCGTGGGAGCTTTCTTT. This encodes CAISDFVGAFF.

This clonotype was seen repeatedly, ten times or more. V is TRBV7-2 and J is TRBJ1-2, with D hard to call. V lost 1 base, J lost 8 bases, and 2 bases lay in between. The CDR3 length is 10 residues. Germline-derived CDR1 and CDR2 are SGHTA and FQGNSA. DNA for the CDR3: TGTGCCAGCAGCTTAGTGGGCTACACCTTC. This sequence encodes CASSLVGYTF. The whole variable domain, remainder taken from reference TRBV7-2 and TRBJ1-2, is GAGVSQSPSNKVTEKGKDVELRCDPISGHTALYWYRQSLGQGLEFLIYFQGNSAPDKSGLPSDRFSAERTGGSVSTLTIQRTQQEDSAVYLCASSLVGYTFGSGTRLTVV.

Ten or more counts support this clonotype. The V gene is TRBV12-5, the J gene TRBJ2-3; tentatively, D is TRBD1 (5 bases). The length of the CDR3 is 14 residues. With 4 bases removed from V and 6 bases from J, the gap between germline ends came to 14 bases. From germline, CDR1 is LGHNT and CDR2 FRNRAP. CDR3 DNA: TGTGCTAGTGGTTCCCCAGGGCCCGTGGATACGCAGTATTTT. This gives the protein CASGSPGPVDTQYF.

This clonotype showed up many times. The rearrangement uses TRBV7-3 and TRBJ1-5; 9 nucleotides line up with TRBD1. The V and J ends lost 3 bases and 4 bases, in that order; junction bases with no gene match: 7. Germline V gene sequence: CDR1 SGHTA, CDR2 FQGTGA. CDR3 length: 16 residues. CDR3 sequence: CASSFPADRGNQPQHF. CDR3 in DNA: TGTGCCAGCAGCTTTCCGGCGGACAGGGGAAATCAGCCCCAGCATTTT.

The chain employs TRBV24-1 and TRBJ2-5, with 10 bases identical to TRBD1. This CDR3 comprises 15 residues. V lost 4 bases and J lost 4; bases outside the gene matches: 5. The germline CDR1 and CDR2 sequences are KGHDR and SFDVKD. The CDR3 region is CATSEPDRGRETQYF. The CDR3, as DNA: TGTGCCACCAGTGAACCCGACAGGGGGCGAGAGACCCAGTACTTC.

In this sample, this clonotype turned up many times. This chain joins TRBV6-4 and TRBJ1-5; TRBD1 might be the D (6 bases). CDR3 size: 14 residues. The germline CDR1 and CDR2 sequences are MRHNA and SNTAGT. V was clipped by 6 bases and J by 5 bases, with 14 bases between them. The DNA of the CDR3 is TGTGCCAGCAGGCTCAGGGGTGAGGATCAGCCCCAGCATTTT. Amino acid sequence: CASRLRGEDQPQHF.

This clonotype was picked up a small number of times. This chain connects TRBV2 to TRBJ1-1, with 11 bases matching TRBD1. CDR3 length equals 14 residues. The junction had 6 bases not matched to a gene; V was cut back by 6 bases and J by 6 bases. Germline values: CDR1 SNHLY, CDR2 FYNNEI. The CDR3 sequence is CASRGTGGVSEAFF. The DNA for the CDR3 is TGTGCCAGCAGGGGGACAGGGGGAGTCTCTGAAGCTTTCTTT.

This clonotype was observed a few times. The chain is built from TRBV6-2 or TRBV6-3 and TRBJ2-3; D unresolved. This CDR3 contains 15 residues. Germline CDR1 and CDR2: MNHEY and SVGEGT. Trimming left V 6 bases short and J 0 bases short, with 13 bases between. The CDR3 coding sequence is TGTGCCAGCAGACTTGAGACATCTAGCACAGATACGCAGTATTTT. Amino acids: CASRLETSSTDTQYF.

This clonotype was counted ten times or more. The chain has TRBV5-1 and TRBJ1-3; D gene ambiguous. The CDR3 is 14 residues long. Trimming stripped 6 bases from V and 0 bases from J, with 10 bases between. Germline V gene data show CDR1 as SGHRS and CDR2 as YFSETQ. In DNA, the CDR3 is TGCGCCAGCAAATTGGGAGTCTCTGGAAACACCATATATTTT. This gives the protein CASKLGVSGNTIYF.

This clonotype was seen many times. The rearrangement joins TRBV7-2 to TRBJ2-7, with 12 bases fitting TRBD1. The CDR3 runs 17 residues. J was trimmed by 1 base and V by 5 bases; bases with no gene match: 9. Germline loops: CDR1 SGHTA, CDR2 FQGNSA. CDR3 nucleotides: TGTGCCAGCAGCCTAGGGGGACAGGGGGCCCCTTCCTACGAGCAGTACTTC. Protein: CASSLGGQGAPSYEQYF.

This clonotype was counted ten times or more. This chain links TRBV4-2 with TRBJ2-1; 7 nucleotides line up with TRBD2. The length of the CDR3 is 15 residues. Germline CDR1 and CDR2: LGHNA and YNFKEQ. With V trimmed by 1 base and J by 5 bases, 5 bases remained unmatched. The CDR3: CASSQVSSGDNEQFF. The CDR3 DNA reads as TGTGCCAGCAGCCAAGTTTCCAGCGGGGACAATGAGCAGTTCTTC.

In this sample, this clonotype turned up many times. This CDR3 reads CASSLAGGHLWTGELFF. The CDR3 region has the DNA TGTGCCAGCAGCTTAGCAGGGGGGCACCTGTGGACCGGGGAGCTGTTTTTT. The V and J genes are TRBV11-2 and TRBJ2-2; a weak D match, TRBD1 (7 bases). Trimming cost V 1 base and J 5 bases, with 17 bases left between them. This CDR3 comprises 17 residues. CDR1 is SGHAT and CDR2 is FQNNGV in the germline V gene.

As concerns this clonotype: A much larger clone is a single base away; this may be a read error. This chain connects TRBV10-2 to TRBJ2-1; 12 bases match TRBD2. J was trimmed by 8 bases and V by 6 bases; bases with no gene match: 14. The CDR3 is 17 residues long. Germline CDR1 is WSHSY and CDR2 is SAAADI. The CDR3 region is CASRTSGGPTLYDEQFF. CDR3 nucleotides: TGCGCCAGCAGGACTAGCGGGGGCCCAACACTATACGATGAGCAGTTCTTC.

On this clonotype: The junction does not match germline at one end; this may be a read error. The chain is built from TRBV14 and TRBJ2-7; D is possibly TRBD1 (6 bases). Germline V gene sequence: CDR1 SGHDN, CDR2 FVKESK. This CDR3 region has 15 residues. Here the CDR3 reads CASSQGHSLAGDYRF. CDR3 DNA: TGTGCCAGCAGCCAAGGTCATTCTCTAGCAGGGGATTACAGGTTC.

This rearrangement joins TRBV27 to TRBJ2-2, with D uncertain. The germline CDR1 and CDR2 sequences are MNHEY and SMNVEV (reference sequence). This CDR3 has 13 residues. Deletions cut 0 bases from V and 4 bases from J, with 3 bases between. In DNA form, the CDR3 reads TGTGCCAGCAGTTTATCGCTCACCGGGGAGCTGTTTTTT. This translates into CASSLSLTGELFF.